Listed below are T cell receptor beta chains from one sample, sequenced in a study of T cell responses to AZD1222 COVID-19 vaccine. Assay used: immunoSEQ multiplex PCR; TCRdb lists only in-frame clones, some missing. The table lists around 100,000 clones, around 85% of them singletons. The sample consisted of peripheral blood, taken on day 0 of AZD1222 vaccination. These receptors came from an adult in good health. Each CDR3 is given with its conserved first and last residue. D genes are given only for firm matches. A row's size may be missing; if present it is once, few, many or a size class.

>TRBJ1-1|.|TRBV6-6|TRBD1
TGTGCCAGCAGTCCCGACAGGGGCACCCCTCGGTTTTCTGAAGCTTTCTTT
CASSPDRGTPRFSEAFF
>TRBJ1-1|once|TRBV5-1|.
TGCGCCAGCAGCTTGGGAGTGAGGCCTGAAGCTTTCTTT
CASSLGVRPEAFF
>TRBJ1-2|once|TRBV29-1|TRBD1
TGCAGCGTCTGGACAGGTCGATCCAATGGCTACACCTTC
CSVWTGRSNGYTF
>TRBJ2-5|.|TRBV11-2|.
TGTGCCAGCAGCTTAAGTTCTGGGGGTGAGACCCAGTACTTC
CASSLSSGGETQYF
>TRBJ1-2|.|TRBV7-8|.
TGTGCCAGCAGCCCTAGGAGTGACTATGGCTACACCTTC
CASSPRSDYGYTF
>TRBJ2-3|.|TRBV6-5|.
TGTGCCAGCAGTACGGGGACTCGGCTAGGTACGCAGTATTTT
CASSTGTRLGTQYF
>TRBJ1-4|.|TRBV19|TRBD1
TGTGCCAGTAGTCAAGGACAGGGGGTATTTGAAAAACTGTTTTTT
CASSQGQGVFEKLFF
>TRBJ2-1|.|TRBV2|.
TGTGCCAGCAGTGAACAAGCGAATGAGCAGTTCTTC
CASSEQANEQFF
>TRBJ1-2|once|TRBV9|TRBD1
TGTGCCAGCGCTCAGGGGGAAGGGGACGACTATGGCTACACCTTC
CASAQGEGDDYGYTF
>TRBJ2-5|.|TRBV29-1|.
TGCAGCGTGGCGGGGCGGGGAGAGACCCAGTACTTC
CSVAGRGETQYF
>TRBJ1-2|.|TRBV27|.
TGTGCCAGCAGTTTCACGCTGAACTATGGCTACACCTTC
CASSFTLNYGYTF
>TRBJ2-2|.|TRBV24-1|TRBD1
TGTGCCACCAGTGACCCCGGGACAGGGAGGGCCGGGGAGCTGTTTTTT
CATSDPGTGRAGELFF
>TRBJ1-5|.|TRBV2|TRBD1
TGTGCCAGCAGTGGTCCCAGGGCAGGGGGGACCTATAGCAATCAGCCCCAGCATTTT
CASSGPRAGGTYSNQPQHF
>TRBJ2-2|.|TRBV30|.
TGTGCCTGGAACAGAGGTGACACCGGGGAGCTGTTTTTT
CAWNRGDTGELFF
>TRBJ2-3|.|TRBV12-5|.
TGTGCTAGTGGTCTTATGCCAGCACAAGATACGCAGTATTTT
CASGLMPAQDTQYF
>TRBJ2-5|.|TRBV5-1|TRBD1
TGCGCCAGCAGCTTGGCGGGGACAGGGGGCGAGGAGACCCAGTACTTC
CASSLAGTGGEETQYF
>TRBJ2-3|.|TRBV12-3/TRBV12-4|TRBD1
TGTGCCAGCAGTCCGGGGACAGAAGATACGCAGTATTTT
CASSPGTEDTQYF
>TRBJ1-1|.|TRBV12-5|TRBD1
TGTGCTAGTGGTTTGGAGGGACAGGGGGCGGAAGCTTTCTTT
CASGLEGQGAEAFF
>TRBJ1-4|.|TRBV19|.
TGTGCCAGTAGTATAGTAGGGTCTGGCCAAAAACTGTTTTTT
CASSIVGSGQKLFF
>TRBJ2-7|.|TRBV6-2/TRBV6-3|.
TGTGCCAGCAGTTACGCAGACAGGTACTACGAGCAGTACTTC
CASSYADRYYEQYF
>TRBJ2-7|.|TRBV7-2|TRBD1
TGTGCCAGCAGCTTCGGACAGGGCAGGAGCGAGCAGTACTTC
CASSFGQGRSEQYF
>TRBJ2-7|many|TRBV19|.
TGTGCCAGTAGTAGTTGGGGAGTAAACTACGAGCAGTACTTC
CASSSWGVNYEQYF
>TRBJ2-7|.|TRBV11-3|.
TGTGCCAGCACTTGGACGGGGTCCTACGAGCAGTACTTC
CASTWTGSYEQYF
>TRBJ2-7|many|TRBV5-6|.
TGTGCCAGCAGCTTACGGACAAGAGCCTACGAGCAGTACTTC
CASSLRTRAYEQYF
>TRBJ2-5|once|TRBV3-1/TRBV3-2|.
TGTGCCAGCAGCTCCAACAGGGCAAGCCAAGAGACCCAGTACTTC
CASSSNRASQETQYF
>TRBJ1-2|many|TRBV5-1|.
TGCGCCAGCAGCTTGGGGGTTCGAATTGTTGGGGCAGACGGCGACTATGGCTACACCTTC
CASSLGVRIVGADGDYGYTF
>TRBJ2-3|.|TRBV6-5|TRBD2
TGTGCCAGCAGTTACTGGCGGGGGAGGGGCACAGATACGCAGTATTTT
CASSYWRGRGTDTQYF
>TRBJ2-7|.|TRBV5-4|TRBD2
TGTGCCAGCAGACCCGGGACTAGCGGGGGCTACGAGCAGTACTTC
CASRPGTSGGYEQYF
>TRBJ2-2|.|TRBV9|.
TGTGCCAGCAGCGTAACCGGGAGAAACACCGGGGAGCTGTTTTTT
CASSVTGRNTGELFF
>TRBJ2-1|.|TRBV24-1|TRBD1
TGTGCCACCAGTGACCCGGGACAGGGCTGGGGTGAGCAGTTCTTC
CATSDPGQGWGEQFF
>TRBJ1-2|few|TRBV6-6|.
TGTGCCAGCAGTCCGGGGAACTATGGCTACACCTTC
CASSPGNYGYTF